One and the same sample provided the 32 T cell receptor beta chains below, sequenced in a study of blood T cell repertoires in COVID-19. Produced via immunoSEQ multiplex PCR; TCRdb's table is partial and in-frame only. The sample has approximately 110,000 clones, 85% to 90% seen once. The sequencing input was peripheral blood. The receptors stem from a woman older than 75 with acute or convalescent COVID-19.

V gene TRBV25-1 combines with J gene TRBJ2-3, with TRBD1 identical over 7 bases. The germline V gene has CDR1 MGHDK and CDR2 SYGVNS. The CDR3 runs to 17 residues. V shed 9 bases and J 1 base; nucleotides not matched to a gene: 16. This chain's CDR3 is CASQGVLSDFGTDTQYF. The DNA for the CDR3 is TGTGCCAGTCAGGGGGTCCTCTCGGACTTTGGCACAGATACGCAGTATTTT.

This chain joins TRBV6-2 or TRBV6-3 and TRBJ2-7; the match to TRBD2 covers 11 bases. CDR1 is MNHEY and CDR2 is SVGEGT in the germline V gene. V lost 6 bases and J lost 2; bases outside the gene matches: 3. There are 14 residues in the CDR3. The DNA of the CDR3 is TGTGCCAGCAGCCTAGCGGGGGGTACCTACGAGCAGTACTTC. Amino acids: CASSLAGGTYEQYF.

The V call is TRBV7-9, the J call TRBJ2-2; D gene unclear. CDR1 and CDR2 from the germline V gene are SEHNR and FQNEAQ (reference sequence). The length of the CDR3 is 11 residues. V lost 5 bases and J lost 7, with 5 bases in between. CDR3 DNA sequence: TGTGCCAGCAGCCGCAGCGGGGAGCTGTTTTTT. The encoded protein is CASSRSGELFF.

This clone was detected only once. The CDR3 is CASSLGADTQYF. Here the CDR3 DNA reads TGTGCCAGCAGTTTAGGCGCAGATACGCAGTATTTT. The J gene is TRBJ2-3, the V gene TRBV12-3 or TRBV12-4; D is ambiguous. The CDR3 has 12 amino acids. Trimming stripped 1 base from V and 4 bases from J, with 3 bases between.

V gene TRBV7-9 combines with J gene TRBJ2-1; 9 bases are shared with TRBD2. The CDR3 sequence is 16 residues long. J gave up 0 bases and V 0 bases, and 0 bases lay outside the gene matches. Germline V gene data show CDR1 as SEHNR and CDR2 as FQNEAQ (reference sequence). CDR3 amino acids: CASSLAAGGSYNEQFF. CDR3 coding DNA: TGTGCCAGCAGCTTAGCAGCGGGGGGCTCCTACAATGAGCAGTTCTTC.

J is TRBJ1-1 and V is TRBV6-4; no reliable D call. Germline loops: CDR1 MRHNA, CDR2 SNTAGT. Trimming stripped 6 bases from V and 0 bases from J, with 8 bases between. The CDR3 spans 13 residues. CDR3 region: CASRKSLNTEAFF. The CDR3 DNA sequence: TGTGCCAGCAGAAAGAGTTTGAACACTGAAGCTTTCTTT.

This sequence joins TRBV18 and TRBJ2-7; 8 bases are a match to TRBD1. The CDR3 totals 13 residues. Germline V gene lookup returns CDR1 KGHSH and CDR2 LQKENI. V shed 8 bases and J 3 bases; nucleotides not matched to a gene: 6. CDR3 region: CASDTGTGYEQYF. In DNA, the CDR3 is TGTGCCAGCGATACCGGGACAGGCTACGAGCAGTACTTC.

The chain carries TRBV29-1 and TRBJ2-5; 8 nucleotides line up with TRBD2. Germline CDR1 SQVTM, CDR2 ANQGSEA. Trimming cost V 5 bases and J 5 bases; bases outside gene matches: 16. CDR3 length: 16 amino acids. CDR3: CSVKGGAGGLWETQYF. CDR3 sequence (DNA): TGCAGCGTTAAAGGTGGGGCGGGGGGCCTCTGGGAGACCCAGTACTTC.

V gene TRBV6-1 combines with J gene TRBJ2-1, with 7 positions matching TRBD1. In germline, CDR1 is MNHNS, CDR2 SASEGT. This CDR3 spans 16 amino acids. Unmatched junction bases numbered 7, after V lost 1 base and J lost 4 bases. The CDR3 region is CASSEGGQRIYNEQFF. As DNA, the CDR3 is TGTGCCAGCAGTGAAGGGGGACAGAGAATTTACAATGAGCAGTTCTTC.

The V call is TRBV10-3, the J call TRBJ2-2; no reliable D call. The V end lost 1 base, the J end lost 3 bases, and 12 bases lay between the germline ends. CDR3 length: 16 residues. Germline CDR1 and CDR2: ENHRY and SYGVKD. The CDR3: CAISEFPTSDTGELFF. The CDR3 DNA follows: TGTGCCATCAGTGAGTTCCCTACTTCGGACACCGGGGAGCTGTTTTTT.

The chain couples TRBV7-2 to TRBJ2-7; TRBD1 matches 7 bases. Trimming removed 1 base from V and 4 bases from J; junction bases left unmatched: 4. CDR3 length: 14 residues. The germline V gene has CDR1 SGHTA and CDR2 FQGNSA. The DNA for the CDR3 is TGTGCCAGCAGCTTAGTATTACAGGGGTACGAGCAGTACTTC. Translation: CASSLVLQGYEQYF.

This chain links TRBV5-4 with TRBJ1-1, with D possibly TRBD1 on 6 matching bases. Germline CDR1 reads SGHNT; CDR2 reads YYREEE (reference sequence). The length of the CDR3 is 13 residues. The V gene lost 2 bases and the J gene lost 6 bases, with 11 bases spanning the gap. The DNA of the CDR3 is TGTGCCAGCAGCTTTAGGGGGATGCCTGAAGCTTTCTTT. Encoded protein: CASSFRGMPEAFF.

The chain joins TRBV18 to TRBJ2-5, with 10 nucleotides matching TRBD1. This CDR3 is 17 amino acids long. Trimming cost V 0 bases and J 3 bases; bases outside gene matches: 7. Germline CDR1 KGHSH, CDR2 LQKENI. For the CDR3, the DNA is TGTGCCAGCTCACCACCGGCCGGGACAGGGGTGGAAGAGACCCAGTACTTC. Translation gives CASSPPAGTGVEETQYF. The full variable domain, completed using reference TRBV18 and TRBJ2-5, is NAGVMQNPRHLVRRRGQEARLRCSPMKGHSHVYWYRQLPEEGLKFMVYLQKENIIDESGMPKERFSAEFPKEGPSILRIQQVVRGDSAAYFCASSPPAGTGVEETQYFGPGTRLLVL.

This rearrangement joins TRBV7-2 to TRBJ2-7; TRBD1 aligns across 7 bases. The germline gives CDR1 SGHTA, CDR2 FQGNSA. J was trimmed by 6 bases and V by 8 bases; bases with no gene match: 10. This CDR3 is 13 amino acids long. The CDR3 bases are TGTGCCAGCGGACGGGACAGTCTTGGCGAGCAGTACTTC. This translates into CASGRDSLGEQYF.

The J gene is TRBJ1-1, the V gene TRBV6-5, with D tentatively TRBD1 (6 bases). CDR1 is MNHEY, CDR2 SVGAGI, per germline. The CDR3 sequence is 14 residues long. V lost 0 bases and J 9 bases, leaving 14 bases between the germline ends. The chain's CDR3 is CASSYSQGSDKAFF. The DNA of the CDR3 is TGTGCCAGCAGTTACTCCCAGGGGTCGGATAAAGCTTTCTTT.

The J gene is TRBJ2-7, the V gene TRBV7-9; 8 nucleotides align to TRBD1. Germline CDR1 and CDR2: SEHNR and FQNEAQ (reference sequence). The CDR3 length is 16 residues. V was pared by 5 bases and J by 5 bases, with 14 bases of the junction left unmatched. The CDR3 sequence is CASSRVGGTGRDEQYF. In DNA form, the CDR3 reads TGTGCCAGCAGCCGAGTCGGCGGGACAGGCAGGGACGAGCAGTACTTC.

V is TRBV5-1 and J is TRBJ1-2; 9 positions agree with TRBD1. Germline V gene lookup returns CDR1 SGHRS and CDR2 YFSETQ. The CDR3 totals 16 residues. Trimming cost V 4 bases and J 6 bases; bases outside gene matches: 13. The CDR3 nucleotides are TGCGCCAGCAGCCACTTGCCGGGACAGGGCAAGGATGGCTACACCTTC. The encoded protein is CASSHLPGQGKDGYTF.

The chain employs TRBV28 and TRBJ1-2, with 8 bases fitting TRBD1. The length of the CDR3 is 13 residues. The germline V gene encodes CDR1 MDHEN and CDR2 SYDVKM. Losses at the gene ends were 8 bases for V and 2 bases for J; bases not matched to a gene: 4. The CDR3 loop is CASQGALNYGYTF. The CDR3 bases are TGTGCCAGCCAGGGGGCCCTGAACTATGGCTACACCTTC.

This chain connects TRBV30 to TRBJ2-1; perhaps TRBD2 as D (6 bases). Germline-derived CDR1 and CDR2 are GTSNPN and SVGIG (reference sequence). The CDR3 has 15 residues. V lost 2 bases to trimming and J lost 3 bases, with 14 bases between them. The CDR3 region is CAWSLSPTSYNEQFF. The CDR3 coding sequence is TGTGCCTGGAGTTTGAGCCCGACTAGCTACAATGAGCAGTTCTTC. Combining the CDR3 with reference TRBV30 and TRBJ2-1 gives the whole variable domain SQTIHQWPATLVQPVGSPLSLECTVEGTSNPNLYWYRQAAGRGLQLLFYSVGIGQISSEVPQNLSASRPQDRQFILSSKKLLLSDSGFYLCAWSLSPTSYNEQFFGPGTRLTVL.

The J gene is TRBJ2-3, the V gene TRBV5-3; TRBD1 aligns across 12 bases. TRBV5-3 has ORF status, its function being uncertain. CDR3 length: 15 residues. The ends lost 4 bases at V and 7 bases at J; junction bases unmatched: 7. CDR3 protein: CARSRGQGALNTQYF. Written as DNA, the CDR3 is TGTGCCAGAAGCCGGGGACAGGGGGCGCTAAATACGCAGTATTTT.

The genes are TRBV5-1 and TRBJ2-1; D might be TRBD1 (6 bases). This CDR3 comprises 16 residues. With 3 bases removed from V and 2 bases from J, the gap between germline ends came to 15 bases. The germline gives CDR1 SGHRS, CDR2 YFSETQ. The CDR3 DNA reads as TGCGCCAGCAGCTCGCAGGGGATTAGAACCTACAATGAGCAGTTCTTC. Residues: CASSSQGIRTYNEQFF. Variable domain in full (rest from reference TRBV5-1 and TRBJ2-1): KAGVTQTPRYLIKTRGQQVTLSCSPISGHRSVSWYQQTPGQGLQFLFEYFSETQRNKGNFPGRFSGRQFSNSRSEMNVSTLELGDSALYLCASSSQGIRTYNEQFFGPGTRLTVL.

Points on this clone: An end of the junction differs from the germline gene, which may be a read error. This sequence joins TRBV4-3 and TRBJ1-6, with D perhaps matching TRBD1 (5 bases). This CDR3 is 17 amino acids long. Per the germline V gene, CDR1 is LGHNA and CDR2 is YSLEER. This CDR3 reads CASSQDIGATAYSPLHF. The CDR3 nucleotides read TGCGCCAGCAGCCAAGATATAGGAGCGACAGCCTACTCACCTCTCCACTTT.

The chain carries TRBV10-3 and TRBJ2-3; TRBD2 might be the D (7 bases). The CDR3 is 13 amino acids. Germline CDR1 is ENHRY and CDR2 is SYGVKD. V lost 6 bases, J lost 2 bases, and 9 bases lay in between. The CDR3 region has the DNA TGTGCCATCAGAGGGGGGGTCACAGATACGCAGTATTTT. Protein product: CAIRGGVTDTQYF.

The rearrangement joins TRBV7-2 to TRBJ1-5; 7 nucleotides match TRBD1. Germline trimming cut 5 bases from V and 6 bases from J; bases unmatched to any gene: 7. This CDR3 spans 14 amino acids. Germline lookup yields CDR1 SGHTA and CDR2 FQGNSA. As DNA, the CDR3 is TGTGCCAGCAGCGAGGGGACAGCTCGTCAGCCCCAGCATTTT. As protein: CASSEGTARQPQHF.

This sequence joins TRBV2 and TRBJ1-6; 10 bases line up with TRBD1. The trim removed 4 bases at V and 8 bases at J, leaving 5 bases unmatched. Germline values: CDR1 SNHLY, CDR2 FYNNEI. The CDR3 covers 15 residues. The CDR3 DNA reads TGTGCCAGCAGTGCCCCGGGACAGGGGCATTCACCCCTCCACTTT. It codes for CASSAPGQGHSPLHF. Full variable domain (rest looked up from reference TRBV2 and TRBJ1-6): EPEVTQTPSHQVTQMGQEVILRCVPISNHLYFYWYRQILGQKVEFLVSFYNNEISEKSEIFDDQFSVERPDGSNFTLKIRSTKLEDSAMYFCASSAPGQGHSPLHFGNGTRLTVT.

The rearrangement joins TRBV12-3 or TRBV12-4 to TRBJ2-1; no clear D gene. CDR3 length equals 11 residues. V gave up 4 bases and J gave up 6 bases, with 4 bases separating them. The CDR3 here is CASSSINEQFF. In DNA form, the CDR3 reads TGTGCCAGCAGTTCAATCAATGAGCAGTTCTTC.

The J gene is TRBJ2-3, the V gene TRBV7-9; 12 nucleotides align to TRBD2. The ends lost 5 bases at V and 1 base at J; junction bases unmatched: 4. The CDR3 consists of 16 residues. The germline V gene encodes CDR1 SEHNR and CDR2 FQNEAQ (reference sequence). The CDR3 spells CASSHRTSGGTDTQYF. CDR3 sequence (DNA): TGTGCCAGCAGCCATAGGACTAGCGGGGGCACAGATACGCAGTATTTT.

The chain employs TRBV11-2 and TRBJ1-4, with TRBD1 as a possible D gene (6 bases). This CDR3 comprises 17 residues. V lost 2 bases and J lost 0, with 13 bases in between. Germline assignment: CDR1 SGHAT and CDR2 FQNNGV. The CDR3 bases are TGTGCCAGCAGCTTACTACAGGGCGTAGCAACTAATGAAAAACTGTTTTTT. The encoded protein is CASSLLQGVATNEKLFF.

This clone was found once. The rearrangement uses TRBV5-4 and TRBJ2-3; D gene unclear. This CDR3 region has 13 residues. V lost 0 bases and J 3 bases, leaving 5 bases between the germline ends. Germline-derived CDR1 and CDR2 are SGHNT and YYREEE (reference sequence). The CDR3 bases are TGTGCCAGCAGCTTGGGAGGTACAGATACGCAGTATTTT. Translating it yields CASSLGGTDTQYF.

This clone has a handful of counts. The J gene is TRBJ2-5, the V gene TRBV12-3 or TRBV12-4, with D perhaps matching TRBD1 (5 bases). The CDR3 contains 13 residues. The germline V and J ends were trimmed by 8 bases and 4 bases, with 14 bases remaining between them. The CDR3 here is CASLKGLSETQYF. The CDR3 bases are TGTGCCAGCTTGAAGGGGTTGTCAGAGACCCAGTACTTC.

The chain combines TRBV5-1 with TRBJ2-3; 8 nucleotides align to TRBD2. The CDR3 has 16 residues. Losses at the gene ends were 3 bases for V and 3 bases for J; bases not matched to a gene: 9. CDR1 is SGHRS and CDR2 is YFSETQ in the germline V gene. The CDR3 DNA follows: TGCGCCAGCAGCTCGCCGGGACTAGAGTTAACAGATACGCAGTATTTT. Protein: CASSSPGLELTDTQYF.

This clone was seen once. The chain links TRBV7-9 to TRBJ2-3; 8 nucleotides line up with TRBD1. CDR1 is SEHNR, CDR2 FQNEAQ, per germline (reference sequence). The CDR3 contains 14 residues. V lost 5 bases and J lost 4; bases outside the gene matches: 5. CDR3 DNA sequence: TGTGCCAGCAGCCATCCAGGGGGCCCAGATACGCAGTATTTT. Translated: CASSHPGGPDTQYF.